The sequence of this TCR beta chain was determined in a study of CD8+CD57+ T cells in acquired aplastic anemia. Genomic DNA, the template, was used for profiling of the TCR beta VDJ and CDR3. TCRdb fed the reads into MiXCR, producing one record per CDR3 protein. Altogether 180,000 or so distinct CDR3 sequences are present, 45% to 50% being singletons, with the ten largest covering around 2.9%. Germline V gene lookup returns CDR1 SEHNR and CDR2 FQNEAQ (reference sequence). The CDR3 consists of 15 residues. V lost 1 base and J 0 bases, leaving 7 bases between the germline ends. At least ten counts were recorded for this clonotype.

The clonotype originates from a human donor in good health. The sequenced material came from sorted CD4+, CD8+, or CD8+CD57+ T cells (not recorded which) from PBMCs. The chain has TRBV7-9 and TRBJ1-3; D gene uncertain. CDR3 sequence: CASSLGSRSGNTIYF. CDR3 nucleotides: TGTGCCAGCAGCTTAGGTTCCCGCTCTGGAAACACCATATATTTT.